This TCR beta chain was observed in a study of blood T cell repertoires in COVID-19 (dated by TCRdb to 2018 to 2020). Describing the broader study: Samples covering the acute and convalescent phases of COVID-19 were provided by collaborators in the United States, Italy and Spain. Sample metadata almost always included a de-identified subject ID, COVID-19 status, age in years and sex. HLA class I and class II types, where available, came from metadata supplied by the sample provider rather than from assay-based typing. The prospective study material was composed of cDNA or gDNA derived from T cells, B-cell-depleted T cells, or PBMCs. The repertoires were released in a freely available public database meant as a resource for research on the immune response to SARS-CoV-2. Samples were obtained from the ongoing ImmuneRACE study (first 160 participants) and from some 1,200 subjects provided by 6 global collaborators. Subjects who had been exposed to COVID-19, were actively infected with it, or had recovered from it provided the deeply sampled blood TCRbeta repertoires that made up the dataset. Summary of the overall study and its limitations: The quantity of clinical and demographic metadata differed by source and by participant and was supplied without curation.

To note about this clone: There is no known antigen for this receptor. Nothing much larger sits one base from this clone, and base qualities are not available.

TCRbeta CDR3 regions were amplified from genomic DNA by means of the immunoSEQ Assay, a bias-controlled multiplex PCR. The study's own analysis went as follows. The number of nucleated cells in each sample was estimated by amplification of reference gene primers within the assay. To quantify the absolute abundance of each unique TCRbeta CDR3 rearrangement, sequence reads were collapsed and filtered. For each sample, productive Simpson clonality was calculated as the square root of Simpson's diversity index across productive rearrangements. TCRdb mirrors the immuneACCESS table, restricted to in-frame sequences. Some clones are absent from its copies; in checked studies, under half trace to an unresolved V gene, and the reason for the others is unknown. Clone size and the V and J calls come from that table; the DNA yielded D and trimming. The sample table shows approximately 290,000 clones, and 70% to 90% are seen once. The ten largest make up 0.7% to 1% of the sample.

From V the trimming removes 0 bases and from J it removes 1 base, while the gene matches leave 1 base of the junction unaccounted for. The germline V gene specifies MNHEY as CDR1 and SVGAGI as CDR2. From cysteine to phenylalanine, the CDR3 is 15 amino acids long. The entry retains the CDR3 DNA only, 45 bases that are in frame from base 1. One collaborating source in Seattle enrolled patients while the patients were actively infected and followed the patients over time throughout the course of disease. The collaborating institutions used their own protocols to collect whole blood in K2EDTA tubes. For TCRbeta analysis, collaborator samples were shipped as frozen whole blood, as isolated PBMCs, or as DNA extracted from either sample type.

The TCR sequence derives from a human donor with COVID-19, enrolled during active disease. The donor label of this sample is uncertain. The specimen sequenced was peripheral blood. This sequence uses TRBV6-5 and TRBJ1-2, and 8 bases in between align with TRBD1. The encoded CDR3 is CASSYSQGDNYGYTF. At the DNA level, the sequence is TGTGCCAGCAGTTACTCACAGGGGGATAACTATGGCTACACCTTC.